Each of the 18 T cell receptor beta chains below was sequenced from the same sample in a study of cytomegalovirus exposure and HLA in healthy donors. 13 Jbeta primers and 60 Vbeta primers were used for the PCR. Assay used: immunoSEQ multiplex PCR; TCRdb lists only in-frame clones, some missing. The profile shows approximately 110,000 clones, 70% to 80% of them singletons. Sample: PBMCs. These receptors were obtained from a man aged 40-50 years in good health and CMV-seronegative.

The V gene is TRBV7-9, the J gene TRBJ1-2; D is undetermined. CDR3 length: 15 residues. The V gene's germline CDR1 is SEHNR and CDR2 FQNEAQ (reference sequence). V was shortened by 1 base and J by 4 bases, with 13 bases between the two germline ends. CDR3 sequence reads: CASSLDQANLYGYTF. CDR3 nucleotides: TGTGCCAGCAGCTTAGACCAGGCTAACCTCTATGGCTACACCTTC.

The chain employs TRBV4-3 and TRBJ2-5; perhaps TRBD2 as D (7 bases). The CDR3 totals 15 residues. The germline V gene encodes CDR1 LGHNA and CDR2 YSLEER. The V end lost 3 bases, the J end lost 4 bases, and 15 bases lay between the germline ends. The CDR3 spells CASSQGAGVVETQYF. The CDR3 coding sequence is TGCGCCAGCAGCCAGGGGGCGGGGGTGGTAGAGACCCAGTACTTC.

The chain carries TRBV4-1 and TRBJ1-5; no firm D call. This CDR3 spans 14 amino acids. The germline gives CDR1 MGHRA, CDR2 YSYEKL. Trimming took 2 bases from V and 4 from J, leaving 9 bases between them. The CDR3 bases are TGCGCCAGCAGCCAAATCCCCAATAATCAGCCCCAGCATTTT. Protein sequence: CASSQIPNNQPQHF.

The chain employs TRBV5-1 and TRBJ1-1, with 7 bases aligning to TRBD1. Trimming at V came to 3 bases and at J to 11 bases, leaving 16 bases not matched to a gene. Germline CDR1 and CDR2: SGHRS and YFSETQ. CDR3 size: 15 residues. In DNA, the CDR3 is TGCGCCAGCAGCTCAGGGGGTAACCCGGGGGTTGGGGCTTTCTTT. Amino acid sequence: CASSSGGNPGVGAFF.

The chain has TRBV4-2 and TRBJ1-5; D remains unclear. Germline loops: CDR1 LGHNA, CDR2 YNFKEQ. V was shortened by 0 bases and J by 0 bases, with 12 bases between the two germline ends. The CDR3 length is 17 residues. The CDR3 region is CASSQEVGGPSNQPQHF. The CDR3 region has the DNA TGTGCCAGCAGCCAAGAGGTTGGAGGGCCTAGCAATCAGCCCCAGCATTTT.

This clone was detected only a few times. This chain joins TRBV5-1 and TRBJ1-6, with D perhaps matching TRBD1 (6 bases). V was clipped by 4 bases and J by 7 bases, with 15 bases between them. In germline, CDR1 is SGHRS, CDR2 YFSETQ. This CDR3 contains 15 residues. CDR3 sequence: CASSLRTGRNSPLHF. Written as DNA, the CDR3 is TGCGCCAGCAGCCTAAGAACAGGGCGAAATTCACCCCTCCACTTT.

The chain employs TRBV19 and TRBJ1-2, with D uncertain. Trimming removed 7 bases at V and 4 bases at J, with 7 bases between. The CDR3 contains 11 residues. In germline, CDR1 is LNHDA, CDR2 SQIVND (reference sequence). CDR3 sequence (DNA): TGTGCCAGTAAGAACAGCTATGGCTACACCTTC. Its translation is CASKNSYGYTF.

The CDR3 DNA sequence: TGTGCCAGCAGCCTAGACTCCGGGTTGGACATTCAGTACTTC. It codes for CASSLDSGLDIQYF. The V call is TRBV7-9, the J call TRBJ2-4; unclear D gene. Germline V lookup: CDR1 SEHNR, CDR2 FQNEAQ (reference sequence). V was trimmed by 5 bases and J by 8 bases, leaving 16 bases between them. CDR3 size: 14 residues.

This clone ranks as medium-sized. This chain connects TRBV7-9 to TRBJ1-6, with no clear D. This CDR3 has 14 residues. Trimming removed 3 bases at V and 9 bases at J, with 12 bases between. CDR1 is SEHNR and CDR2 is FQNEAQ in the germline V gene (reference sequence). In DNA form, the CDR3 reads TGTGCCAGCAGCTTCAACTCCCTGCTTTCACCCCTCCACTTT. Its protein product is CASSFNSLLSPLHF.

This clone has more than one count but fewer than ten. The J gene is TRBJ2-7, the V gene TRBV5-5, with 8 bases aligning to TRBD2. J gave up 9 bases and V 1 base, and 9 bases lay outside the gene matches. Germline V gene sequence: CDR1 SGHKS, CDR2 YYEKEE (reference sequence). CDR3 size: 14 residues. The CDR3, as DNA: TGTGCCAGCAGCTTGTATGGGACTAGTAGGGTGCAGTACTTC. Its translation: CASSLYGTSRVQYF.

The chain combines TRBV18 with TRBJ1-5; D call uncertain. Germline V gene sequence: CDR1 KGHSH, CDR2 LQKENI. This CDR3 region has 13 residues. V was clipped by 2 bases and J by 7 bases, with 9 bases between them. The CDR3 spells CASSPTWAQPQHF. For the CDR3, the DNA is TGTGCCAGCTCACCAACGTGGGCGCAGCCCCAGCATTTT.

The chain combines TRBV5-1 with TRBJ2-4; no clear D gene. Germline values: CDR1 SGHRS, CDR2 YFSETQ. Deletions cut 1 base from V and 2 bases from J, with 13 bases between. The CDR3 runs to 16 residues. CDR3 sequence: CASSLSMGSTKNIQYF. The CDR3 DNA reads as TGCGCCAGCAGCTTGTCTATGGGTAGCACCAAAAACATTCAGTACTTC.

The chain has TRBV5-1 and TRBJ2-3; TRBD2 might be the D (5 bases). V was shortened by 1 base and J by 0 bases, with 6 bases between the two germline ends. The CDR3 runs 14 residues. Germline CDR1 reads SGHRS; CDR2 reads YFSETQ. CDR3 sequence reads: CASSLWTSTDTQYF. In DNA, the CDR3 is TGCGCCAGCAGCTTGTGGACTAGCACAGATACGCAGTATTTT.

The chain is built from TRBV9 and TRBJ2-1, with unresolved D. This CDR3 is built from 13 residues. Between the trimmed V and J ends, which lost 1 base and 5 bases, there was a span of 7 bases. Germline V gives CDR1 SGDLS, CDR2 YYNGEE. This CDR3 is CASSVLTDNEQFF. In DNA, the CDR3 is TGTGCCAGCAGCGTACTTACAGACAATGAGCAGTTCTTC.

The chain couples TRBV19 to TRBJ2-7, with TRBD1 identical over 7 bases. Trimming removed 5 bases from V and 6 bases from J; junction bases left unmatched: 7. CDR1 and CDR2 (germline): LNHDA, SQIVND (reference sequence). This CDR3 contains 13 residues. The CDR3 loop reads CASSSTGASEQYF. The CDR3 DNA reads as TGTGCCAGTAGTTCAACAGGGGCCAGCGAGCAGTACTTC.

The rearrangement links TRBV15 to TRBJ1-4; tentative D call: TRBD1 (5 bases). Trimming left V 9 bases short and J 4 bases short, with 18 bases between. The CDR3 is 15 residues long. Germline values: CDR1 LNHNV, CDR2 YYDKDF (reference sequence). The CDR3 DNA is TGTGCCACAACCTCCGGGGGGTCGGGTAATGAAAAACTGTTTTTT. This encodes CATTSGGSGNEKLFF.

On this clone: The junction departs from the called germline gene at one end, perhaps through a read error. This chain connects TRBV7-9 to TRBJ1-1; no clear D gene. The CDR3 spans 16 residues. From germline, CDR1 is SEHNR and CDR2 FQNEAQ (reference sequence). CDR3 loop: CSSSLGYNNRGTEAFF. The DNA for the CDR3 is TGTTCCAGCAGCCTGGGGTACAACAACCGGGGCACTGAAGCTTTCTTT.

This chain connects TRBV28 to TRBJ2-3, with TRBD2 identical over 9 bases. This CDR3 spans 17 amino acids. V shed 7 bases and J 0 bases; nucleotides not matched to a gene: 11. The germline CDR1 and CDR2 sequences are MDHEN and SYDVKM. The CDR3 here is CASTISGGKASTDTQYF. Here the CDR3 DNA reads TGTGCCAGCACCATTAGCGGGGGAAAGGCTAGCACAGATACGCAGTATTTT.